The clone carrying this TCR beta chain showed up many times. Its matching antigen is unknown. In the study's own analysis: CDR3 differences across clinicopathological groups were used to build a distant-metastasis classifier for papillary thyroid cancer. TCRdb re-processed the PCR reads through MiXCR. What appears here as the V and J calls and clone size reflects TCRdb's work, not the paper's. The data contain 45,000 or so clones, about 4% of them singletons. This sample stems from a study of metastatic and nonmetastatic thyroid tumors. General study results and limits: Reported TCR beta diversity, measured in blood and tumor, was significantly higher for malignant thyroid tumors than for benign nodules.

V shed 5 bases, J shed 2 bases, and the junction held 14 bases outside the gene matches. Germline V gives CDR1 MNHEY, CDR2 SMNVEV (reference sequence). The CDR3 totals 18 residues. Every patient underwent thyroid surgery untreated. The receptor was derived from a female donor with papillary thyroid cancer or a benign thyroid nodule (not recorded which). Some clones in this sample may be carry-over from other donors' samples. The rearrangement links TRBV27 to TRBJ2-5; 10 bases are a match to TRBD2. Material for sequencing was blood. The CDR3 DNA follows: TGTGCCAGCAGTCTATTGGGCCCCGGACTAGCGGATCAAGAGACCCAGTACTTC. This gives the protein CASSLLGPGLADQETQYF.